The sequence of this T cell receptor beta chain was determined in a study of blood T cell repertoires in COVID-19. Study context: The study drew acute and convalescent COVID-19 samples from the United States, Italy and Spain.

Libraries were prepared by immunoSEQ multiplex PCR; TCRdb keeps only in-frame clonotypes and omits some of them. The table shows some 260,000 clones, with 80% to 90% occurring only once. Adults between about 18 and 89 years of age took part from 20 to 25 US areas. Cohort placement rested on clinical history that participants reported themselves. Sequencing used PBMCs or T cells enriched from blood (not recorded which). The TCR sequence derives from a man under 40 with acute COVID-19.

DNA for the CDR3: TGTGCCAGTAGTATTTCGGGGGGAACGGGCAATCAGCCCCAGCATTTT. Translating it yields CASSISGGTGNQPQHF. The V gene is TRBV19, the J gene TRBJ1-5, with D perhaps TRBD1 (5 bases). The CDR3 runs to 16 residues. Germline CDR1 LNHDA, CDR2 SQIVND (reference sequence). V lost 3 bases and J 2 bases, leaving 14 bases between the germline ends.